This paragraph reports one T cell receptor beta chain. The data were obtained in a study of shared clonotypes between healthy human individuals. V was cut by 11 bases and J by 1 base, with 11 bases left in between. The length of the CDR3 is 12 residues. Germline V gives CDR1 MNHNS, CDR2 SASEGT. Libraries were prepared by immunoSEQ multiplex PCR; TCRdb keeps only in-frame clonotypes and omits some of them. There are 1,500,000 or so clones in the sample; roughly 95% occur only once, and about 1% lies in the top ten. V and J are TRBV6-1 and TRBJ2-5; perhaps TRBD2 as D (6 bases). Sequenced material: naive CD4+ T cells sorted from blood. Documented subset: CD45RA+ positively selected. This clonotype was sampled from a man aged 25-40 years in good health. The CDR3 here is CAGGAVQETQYF. In DNA form, the CDR3 reads TGTGCCGGAGGGGCAGTCCAAGAGACCCAGTACTTC.